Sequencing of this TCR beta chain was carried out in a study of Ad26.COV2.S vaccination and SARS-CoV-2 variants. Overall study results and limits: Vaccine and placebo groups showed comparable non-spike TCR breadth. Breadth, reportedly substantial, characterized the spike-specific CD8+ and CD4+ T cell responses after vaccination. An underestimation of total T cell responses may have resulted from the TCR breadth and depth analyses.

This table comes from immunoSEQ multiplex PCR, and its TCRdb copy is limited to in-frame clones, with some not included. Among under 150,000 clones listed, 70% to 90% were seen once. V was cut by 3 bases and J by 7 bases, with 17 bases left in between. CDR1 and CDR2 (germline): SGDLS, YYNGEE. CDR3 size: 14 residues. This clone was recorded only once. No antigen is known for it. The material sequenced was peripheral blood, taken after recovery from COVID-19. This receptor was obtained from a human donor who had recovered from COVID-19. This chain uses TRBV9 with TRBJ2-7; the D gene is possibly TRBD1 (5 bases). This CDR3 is CASSEDTSLLEQYF. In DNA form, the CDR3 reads TGTGCCAGCAGCGAGGACACTTCCCTCTTGGAGCAGTACTTC.